This T cell receptor (beta chain) is from a study of T cell responses to AZD1222 COVID-19 vaccine. Findings of the study overall: The study found vaccine-associated CD4 TCRs spanning spike, dominant at 160-218 and 743-854. Baseline testing showed seropositivity in only a handful of AZD1222 recipients.

Deletions cut 0 bases from V and 8 bases from J, with 19 bases between. The CDR3 is made up of 15 amino acids. From germline, CDR1 is GTSNPN and CDR2 SVGIG (reference sequence). A word on this clone: Its antigen remains unknown.

Sequencing used immunoSEQ multiplex PCR; TCRdb keeps in-frame clones, though not all of them. The table includes about 150,000 clones, 90% detected once. The chain is built from TRBV30 and TRBJ1-1; maybe TRBD1 (6 bases). The sequencing used peripheral blood, collected on day 0 of AZD1222 vaccination. This receptor was obtained from an adult in good health. Here the CDR3 DNA reads TGTGCCTGGAGTGTTCCTGAAGAACAGGGTCCCGAAGCTTTCTTT. This translates into CAWSVPEEQGPEAFF.